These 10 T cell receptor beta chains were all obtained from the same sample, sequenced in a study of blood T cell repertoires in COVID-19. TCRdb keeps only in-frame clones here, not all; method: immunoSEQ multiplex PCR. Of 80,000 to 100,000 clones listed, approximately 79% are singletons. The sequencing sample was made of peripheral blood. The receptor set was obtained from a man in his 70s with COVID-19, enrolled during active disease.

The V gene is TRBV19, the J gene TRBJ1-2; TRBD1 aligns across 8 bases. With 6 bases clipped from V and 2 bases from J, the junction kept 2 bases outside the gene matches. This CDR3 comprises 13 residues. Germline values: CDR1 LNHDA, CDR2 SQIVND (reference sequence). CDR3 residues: CASRRTGNYGYTF. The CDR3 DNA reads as TGTGCCAGTAGGCGGACAGGGAACTATGGCTACACCTTC. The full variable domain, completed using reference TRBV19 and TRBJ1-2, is DGGITQSPKYLFRKEGQNVTLSCEQNLNHDAMYWYRQDPGQGLRLIYYSQIVNDFQKGDIAEGYSVSREKKESFPLTVTSAQKNPTAFYLCASRRTGNYGYTFGSGTRLTVV.

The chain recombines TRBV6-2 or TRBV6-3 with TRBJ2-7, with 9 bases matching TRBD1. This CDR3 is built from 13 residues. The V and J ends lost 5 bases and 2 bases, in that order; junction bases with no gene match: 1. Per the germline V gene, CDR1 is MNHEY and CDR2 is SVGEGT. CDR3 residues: CASSRDRAYEQYF. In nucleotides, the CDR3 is TGTGCCAGCAGTCGGGACAGGGCCTACGAGCAGTACTTC.

The DNA of the CDR3 is TGTGCCAGCAGCGTAGGGGACAACCTCAATCAGCCCCAGCATTTT. Encoded protein: CASSVGDNLNQPQHF. The V call is TRBV9, the J call TRBJ1-5; D is possibly TRBD1 (6 bases). Germline CDR1 and CDR2: SGDLS and YYNGEE. Trimming removed 0 bases from V and 3 bases from J, with 10 bases in between. The CDR3 extends over 15 amino acids.

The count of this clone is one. The CDR3 DNA reads as TGCAGTGCTAGTGGGGGGAGGGCAAGCACAGATACGCAGTATTTT. Translation: CSASGGRASTDTQYF. J is TRBJ2-3 and V is TRBV20-1, with 7 bases identical to TRBD2. Germline loops: CDR1 DFQATT, CDR2 SNEGSKA (reference sequence). After removal of 3 bases from V and 0 bases from J, the junction contained 6 bases not matched to a gene. CDR3 size: 15 residues.

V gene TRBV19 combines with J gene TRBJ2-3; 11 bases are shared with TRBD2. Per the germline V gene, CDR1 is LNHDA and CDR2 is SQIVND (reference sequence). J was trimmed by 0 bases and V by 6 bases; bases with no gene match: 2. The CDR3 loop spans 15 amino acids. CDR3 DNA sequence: TGTGCCAGTAGCCGACTAGCGGGAAGCACAGATACGCAGTATTTT. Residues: CASSRLAGSTDTQYF.

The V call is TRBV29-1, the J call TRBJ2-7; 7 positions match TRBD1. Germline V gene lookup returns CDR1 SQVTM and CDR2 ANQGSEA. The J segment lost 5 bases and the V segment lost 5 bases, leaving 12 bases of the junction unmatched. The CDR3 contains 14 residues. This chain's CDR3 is CSVLKQGYTHEQYF. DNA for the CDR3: TGCAGCGTTCTGAAACAGGGGTATACCCACGAGCAGTACTTC.

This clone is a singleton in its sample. This CDR3 reads CASSLGQEIYEQYF. DNA for the CDR3: TGCGCCAGCAGCTTGGGACAGGAGATCTACGAGCAGTACTTC. The chain recombines TRBV5-1 with TRBJ2-7, with D perhaps TRBD1 (6 bases). CDR1 and CDR2 (germline): SGHRS, YFSETQ. The CDR3 consists of 14 residues. Trimming shortened V by 0 bases and J by 3 bases, and 10 bases separated the two germline ends.

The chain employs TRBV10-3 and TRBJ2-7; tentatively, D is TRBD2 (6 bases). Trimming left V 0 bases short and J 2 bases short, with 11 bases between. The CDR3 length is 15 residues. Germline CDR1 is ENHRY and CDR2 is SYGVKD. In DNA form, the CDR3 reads TGTGCCATCAGTGAGTCGGGACTTAACACCTACGAGCAGTACTTC. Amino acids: CAISESGLNTYEQYF.

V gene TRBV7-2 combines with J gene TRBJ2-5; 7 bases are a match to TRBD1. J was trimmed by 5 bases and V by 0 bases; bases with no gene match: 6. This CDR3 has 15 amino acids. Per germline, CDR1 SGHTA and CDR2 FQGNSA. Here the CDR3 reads CASSLALGTAETQYF. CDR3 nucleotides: TGTGCCAGCAGCTTAGCTTTGGGGACAGCGGAGACCCAGTACTTC.

CDR3 region: CASSLGGMDTEAFF. CDR3 in DNA: TGCGCCAGCAGCTTGGGAGGGATGGACACTGAAGCTTTCTTT. The V and J genes are TRBV5-1 and TRBJ1-1; D ambiguous. The V gene lost 0 bases and the J gene lost 3 bases, with 9 bases spanning the gap. The length of the CDR3 is 14 residues. Germline values: CDR1 SGHRS, CDR2 YFSETQ.